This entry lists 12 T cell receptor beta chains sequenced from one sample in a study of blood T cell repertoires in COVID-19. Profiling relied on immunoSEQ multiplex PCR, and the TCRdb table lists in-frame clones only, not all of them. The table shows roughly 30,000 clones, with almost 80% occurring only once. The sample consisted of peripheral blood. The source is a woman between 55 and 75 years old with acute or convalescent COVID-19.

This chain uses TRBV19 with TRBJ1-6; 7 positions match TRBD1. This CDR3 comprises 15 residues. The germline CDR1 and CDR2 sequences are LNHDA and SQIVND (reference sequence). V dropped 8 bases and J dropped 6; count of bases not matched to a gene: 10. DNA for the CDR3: TGTGCCAGTCAAAGAGACAGGGACAGTAATTCACCCCTCCACTTT. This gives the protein CASQRDRDSNSPLHF.

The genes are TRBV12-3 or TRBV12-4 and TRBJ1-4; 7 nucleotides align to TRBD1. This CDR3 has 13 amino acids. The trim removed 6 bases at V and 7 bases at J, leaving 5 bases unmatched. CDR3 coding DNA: TGTGCCAGCAGGCAGACAGGGCGTGAAAAACTGTTTTTT. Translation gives CASRQTGREKLFF.

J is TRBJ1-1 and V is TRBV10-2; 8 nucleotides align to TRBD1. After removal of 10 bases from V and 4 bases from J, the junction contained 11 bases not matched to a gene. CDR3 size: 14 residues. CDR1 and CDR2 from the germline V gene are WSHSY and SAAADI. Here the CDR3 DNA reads TGCGCCACCACGTACCCAGGGGGCGGCACTGAAGCTTTCTTT. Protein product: CATTYPGGGTEAFF.

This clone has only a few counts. The CDR3 nucleotides are TGTGCCAGCAGTTTATACGGACAGGGAGGAGAGACCCAGTACTTC. It specifies CASSLYGQGGETQYF. The chain employs TRBV27 and TRBJ2-5; 8 bases line up with TRBD1. CDR3 length: 15 amino acids. J gave up 4 bases and V 1 base, and 5 bases lay outside the gene matches. Germline V gives CDR1 MNHEY, CDR2 SMNVEV (reference sequence).

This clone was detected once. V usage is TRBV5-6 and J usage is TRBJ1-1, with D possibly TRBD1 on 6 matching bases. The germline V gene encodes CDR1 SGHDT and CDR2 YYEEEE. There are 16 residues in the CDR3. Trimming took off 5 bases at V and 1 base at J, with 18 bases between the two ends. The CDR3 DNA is TGTGCCAGCAGACCTATTACCGGGACACCGAACACTGAAGCTTTCTTT. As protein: CASRPITGTPNTEAFF.

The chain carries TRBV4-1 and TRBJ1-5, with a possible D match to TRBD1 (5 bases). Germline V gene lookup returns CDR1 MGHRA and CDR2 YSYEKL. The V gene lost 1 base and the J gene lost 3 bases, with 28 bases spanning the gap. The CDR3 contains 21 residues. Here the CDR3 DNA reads TGCGCCAGCAGCCAAGCGGTTATTCTCGGAGGGGAGTACCTTATCAATCAGCCCCAGCATTTT. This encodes CASSQAVILGGEYLINQPQHF.

The CDR3: CASSPHSGQGANYGYTF. The DNA for the CDR3 is TGTGCCAGCAGCCCTCATTCGGGACAGGGGGCTAACTATGGCTACACCTTC. The rearrangement links TRBV9 to TRBJ1-2; 11 bases match TRBD1. Germline loops: CDR1 SGDLS, CDR2 YYNGEE. Trimming at V came to 4 bases and at J to 0 bases, leaving 8 bases not matched to a gene. The CDR3 contains 17 residues.

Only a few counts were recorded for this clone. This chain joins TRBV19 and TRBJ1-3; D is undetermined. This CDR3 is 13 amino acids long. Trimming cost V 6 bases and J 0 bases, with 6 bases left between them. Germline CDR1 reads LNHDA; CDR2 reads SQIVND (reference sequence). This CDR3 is CASRVASGNTIYF. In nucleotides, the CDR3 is TGTGCCAGTAGGGTGGCCTCTGGAAACACCATATATTTT.

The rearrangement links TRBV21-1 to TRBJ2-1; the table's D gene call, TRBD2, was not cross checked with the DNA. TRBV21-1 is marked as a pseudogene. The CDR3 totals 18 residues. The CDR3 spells CASSPIKEAGAINNEQFF. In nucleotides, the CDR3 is TGTGCCAGCAGCCCGATAAAAGAGGCGGGGGCAATTAACAATGAGCAGTTCTTC.

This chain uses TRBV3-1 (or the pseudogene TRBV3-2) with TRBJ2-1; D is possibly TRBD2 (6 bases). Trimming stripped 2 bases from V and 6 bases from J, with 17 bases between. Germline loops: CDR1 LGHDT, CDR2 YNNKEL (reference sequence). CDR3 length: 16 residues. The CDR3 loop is CASSQSLGGAINEQFF. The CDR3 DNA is TGTGCCAGCAGCCAATCTCTCGGCGGGGCGATCAATGAGCAGTTCTTC.

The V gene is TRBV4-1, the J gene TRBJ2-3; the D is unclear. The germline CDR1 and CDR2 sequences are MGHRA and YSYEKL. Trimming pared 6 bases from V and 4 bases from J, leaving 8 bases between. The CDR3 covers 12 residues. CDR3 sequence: CASSELSDTQYF. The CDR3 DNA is TGCGCCAGCAGTGAACTGTCAGATACGCAGTATTTT.

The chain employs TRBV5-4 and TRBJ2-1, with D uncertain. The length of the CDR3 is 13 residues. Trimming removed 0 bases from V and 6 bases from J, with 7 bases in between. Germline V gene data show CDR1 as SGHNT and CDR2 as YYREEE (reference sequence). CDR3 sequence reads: CASSLADSNEQFF. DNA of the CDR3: TGTGCCAGCAGCTTGGCCGATAGCAATGAGCAGTTCTTC.